The 18 T cell receptor beta chains listed next were all sequenced from one sample in a study of blood T cells in healthy people across ages. Using a J-beta primer mix together with a sample-barcoded 5' primer, a second PCR was run for roughly 6 to 11 cycles. Each CDR3 protein is one row after TCRdb ran MiXCR on the 5' RACE reads. The sample lists 580,000 or so distinct CDR3 sequences, roughly 48% occurring once. Sequencing used blood. These receptors were taken from an older man in good health.

This clonotype was counted a few times. The chain combines TRBV20-1 with TRBJ2-7; 7 nucleotides align to TRBD1. Germline CDR1 and CDR2: DFQATT and SNEGSKA (reference sequence). CDR3 size: 14 residues. V trimming: 0 bases; J trimming: 2 bases; junction bases outside the gene matches: 4. The CDR3 spells CSAREQGSPYEQYF. The CDR3 DNA reads TGCAGTGCTAGAGAACAGGGGTCCCCCTACGAGCAGTACTTC.

The chain uses TRBV7-2 and TRBJ1-2; TRBD1 matches at 7 bases. The CDR3 length is 15 residues. Germline V gene sequence: CDR1 SGHTA, CDR2 FQGNSA. The V and J ends lost 4 bases and 8 bases, in that order; junction bases with no gene match: 13. CDR3 DNA sequence: TGTGCCAGCAGCTCCAGGACAGGCCTACCGTCGGGCTACACCTTC. Translating it yields CASSSRTGLPSGYTF.

This rearrangement joins TRBV6-2 or TRBV6-3 to TRBJ2-1, with 11 bases lining up with TRBD1. Germline V CDR1 and CDR2: MNHEY, SVGEGT. After removal of 6 bases from V and 10 bases from J, the junction contained 8 bases not matched to a gene. The CDR3 extends over 14 amino acids. The CDR3 DNA reads TGTGCCAGCAGCATCGGGACAGGGGGTCGGGAGCAGTTCTTC. It translates to CASSIGTGGREQFF.

This clonotype was seen a handful of times. The V gene is TRBV20-1, the J gene TRBJ1-2; 8 bases align to TRBD1. There are 13 residues in the CDR3. Germline lookup yields CDR1 DFQATT and CDR2 SNEGSKA (reference sequence). V shed 4 bases and J 7 bases; nucleotides not matched to a gene: 8. The CDR3 spells CSATGGAEGGYTF. The CDR3 DNA follows: TGCAGTGCTACAGGGGGCGCAGAAGGTGGCTACACCTTC.

CDR3 sequence reads: CSARMLVVTEAFF. CDR3 DNA sequence: TGCAGTGCCCGGATGTTGGTTGTAACTGAAGCTTTCTTT. The rearrangement uses TRBV20-1 and TRBJ1-1; D is uncertain. Germline values: CDR1 DFQATT, CDR2 SNEGSKA (reference sequence). The V and J ends lost 6 bases and 5 bases respectively, with 16 bases between them. This CDR3 has 13 residues.

This clonotype was detected only a few times. The chain recombines TRBV27 with TRBJ2-1, with a possible D match to TRBD1 (6 bases). Germline CDR1 and CDR2: MNHEY and SMNVEV (reference sequence). There are 15 residues in the CDR3. Trimming pared 6 bases from V and 3 bases from J, leaving 15 bases between. This chain's CDR3 is CASRGTFSFYNEQFF. The CDR3 nucleotides read TGTGCCAGCAGGGGGACATTTTCGTTCTACAATGAGCAGTTCTTC.

Worth noting for this clonotype: A much larger clone differs from this one at a single base, so this may be a read error. This rearrangement joins TRBV6-6 to TRBJ1-6; D is unresolved. Germline CDR1 and CDR2: MNHNY and SVGAGI (reference sequence). V dropped 6 bases and J dropped 16 bases, with 16 bases sitting between them. The CDR3 loop spans 12 amino acids. The CDR3 is CASRPKEEPLHF. In nucleotides, the CDR3 is TGTGCCAGCAGGCCTAAAGAGGAGCCTCTCCACTTT.

This clonotype has at least ten counts. The rearrangement joins TRBV6-5 to TRBJ1-2; 10 bases match TRBD1. Germline V gene data show CDR1 as MNHEY and CDR2 as SVGAGI. V lost 0 bases to trimming and J lost 5 bases; unmatched junction nucleotides: 3. The CDR3 is made up of 15 amino acids. The CDR3, as DNA: TGTGCCAGCAGTTACTCGAGACAGGGGGCATATGGCTACACCTTC. Translation: CASSYSRQGAYGYTF.

The rearrangement joins TRBV12-5 to TRBJ2-1; TRBD1 matches at 10 bases. The V gene's germline CDR1 is LGHNT and CDR2 FRNRAP. The CDR3 has 14 amino acids. Trimming removed 6 bases from V and 6 bases from J; junction bases left unmatched: 5. CDR3 nucleotide sequence: TGTGCTAGTGGCCTAGGACAGGGGGGCAATGAGCAGTTCTTC. Protein: CASGLGQGGNEQFF.

This clonotype was observed a few times. V is TRBV7-2 and J is TRBJ2-5; D gene ambiguous. Germline assignment: CDR1 SGHTA and CDR2 FQGNSA. V lost 1 base and J 5 bases, leaving 14 bases between the germline ends. CDR3 size: 15 residues. This CDR3 is CASSLGRSNAETQYF. The CDR3 region has the DNA TGTGCCAGCAGCTTAGGAAGGAGCAATGCTGAGACCCAGTACTTC. Supplemented by reference TRBV7-2 and TRBJ2-5, the full variable domain reads GAGVSQSPSNKVTEKGKDVELRCDPISGHTALYWYRQSLGQGLEFLIYFQGNSAPDKSGLPSDRFSAERTGGSVSTLTIQRTQQEDSAVYLCASSLGRSNAETQYFGPGTRLLVL.

This chain uses TRBV7-2 with TRBJ2-5, with 11 bases lining up with TRBD2. Trimming at V came to 1 base and at J to 11 bases, leaving 15 bases not matched to a gene. CDR3 length: 17 amino acids. CDR1 is SGHTA and CDR2 is FQGNSA in the germline V gene. CDR3 region: CASSLGTGTSGLNEQYF. Written as DNA, the CDR3 is TGTGCCAGCAGCTTAGGAACCGGGACTAGCGGACTCAATGAGCAGTACTTC. Drawing the rest from reference TRBV7-2 and TRBJ2-5, the complete variable domain is GAGVSQSPSNKVTEKGKDVELRCDPISGHTALYWYRQSLGQGLEFLIYFQGNSAPDKSGLPSDRFSAERTGGSVSTLTIQRTQQEDSAVYLCASSLGTGTSGLNEQYFGPGTRLLVL.

The V call is TRBV12-5, the J call TRBJ1-5; D is uncertain. Trimming took off 0 bases at V and 9 bases at J, with 9 bases between the two ends. The CDR3 spans 13 residues. The germline gives CDR1 LGHNT, CDR2 FRNRAP. DNA of the CDR3: TGTGCTAGTGGTTTGGTCGTTGGTCCGCCCCAGCATTTT. This codes for CASGLVVGPPQHF.

The chain employs TRBV29-1 and TRBJ2-1; 8 nucleotides line up with TRBD2. CDR3 length: 13 residues. J lost 13 bases, V lost 4 bases, and 12 bases had no gene match. Looked up from germline, CDR1 is SQVTM and CDR2 is ANQGSEA. CDR3 residues: CSVAGGDQETQFF. The CDR3, as DNA: TGCAGCGTTGCCGGGGGGGACCAGGAGACCCAGTTCTTC.

This clonotype was seen a single time. The chain is built from TRBV9 and TRBJ1-1; no clear D. The V end was cut by 0 bases, the J end by 0 bases, with 9 bases between. The CDR3 has 15 amino acids. CDR1 is SGDLS and CDR2 is YYNGEE in the germline V gene. The CDR3 spells CASSVGQVLNTEAFF. The CDR3 DNA reads TGTGCCAGCAGCGTAGGGCAGGTTCTGAACACTGAAGCTTTCTTT. Variable domain in full (rest from reference TRBV9 and TRBJ1-1): DSGVTQTPKHLITATGQRVTLRCSPRSGDLSVYWYQQSLDQGLQFLIQYYNGEERAKGNILERFSAQQFPDLHSELNLSSLELGDSALYFCASSVGQVLNTEAFFGQGTRLTVV.

The rearrangement uses TRBV20-1 and TRBJ2-5; D remains unclear. The J call may not be correct, given that the DNA end is closer to TRBJ2-7. Germline V gene sequence: CDR1 DFQATT, CDR2 SNEGSKA (reference sequence). The length of the CDR3 is 12 residues. CDR3 DNA sequence: TGCAGTGCTCCCGCGCGTCACCACGAGCAGTACTTC. It yields the protein CSAPARHHEQYF.

J is TRBJ2-3 and V is TRBV20-1; possible D gene TRBD1, 5 bases. Trimming stripped 1 base from V and 2 bases from J, with 13 bases between. CDR3 size: 15 residues. CDR1 is DFQATT and CDR2 is SNEGSKA in the germline V gene (reference sequence). The CDR3 protein is CSARVDSRSTDTQYF. The CDR3 DNA sequence: TGCAGTGCTAGAGTAGACAGCAGGTCCACAGATACGCAGTATTTT.

V gene TRBV4-2 combines with J gene TRBJ2-1; TRBD2 might be the D (6 bases). Germline V gene sequence: CDR1 LGHNA, CDR2 YNFKEQ. V gave up 3 bases and J gave up 6 bases, with 9 bases separating them. The CDR3 length is 13 residues. The CDR3 sequence: CASSQNSGNEQFF. The CDR3, as DNA: TGTGCCAGCAGCCAGAATAGCGGCAATGAGCAGTTCTTC.

The chain couples TRBV20-1 to TRBJ1-5; 7 bases fit TRBD1. This CDR3 contains 13 residues. The V segment lost 6 bases and the J segment 7 bases; nucleotides outside the gene matches: 9. CDR1 is DFQATT, CDR2 SNEGSKA, per germline (reference sequence). The DNA for the CDR3 is TGCAGTGCCCCCGGGACAGTAAAACAGCCCCAGCATTTT. Protein: CSAPGTVKQPQHF.